The subject of this entry is one T cell receptor (beta chain). This record comes from a study of T cells in Graves' hyperthyroidism and ophthalmopathy. RNA transcripts served as the template for amplifying TCR beta CDR3 regions. First-round RT-PCR of the TCR CDR3 relied on the HTBI primer set. TCRdb reanalysed the multiplex PCR reads using MiXCR and keeps one entry per CDR3 protein. The data contain about 690,000 distinct CDR3 sequences, 17% of them seen just once; the ten biggest clones take up 15% to 18%. The CDR3 is made up of 15 amino acids. V shed 7 bases and J shed 4 bases, with 17 bases lying between them. From germline, CDR1 is MDHEN and CDR2 SYDVKM.

This sequence originates from a man in his fifties or sixties with Graves' hyperthyroidism. The chain links TRBV28 to TRBJ1-5, with D tentatively TRBD1 (6 bases). Sample: blood. CDR3 region: CASTSAGGLNQPQHF. CDR3 nucleotide sequence: TGTGCCAGCACCTCTGCGGGGGGGCTAAATCAGCCCCAGCATTTT.